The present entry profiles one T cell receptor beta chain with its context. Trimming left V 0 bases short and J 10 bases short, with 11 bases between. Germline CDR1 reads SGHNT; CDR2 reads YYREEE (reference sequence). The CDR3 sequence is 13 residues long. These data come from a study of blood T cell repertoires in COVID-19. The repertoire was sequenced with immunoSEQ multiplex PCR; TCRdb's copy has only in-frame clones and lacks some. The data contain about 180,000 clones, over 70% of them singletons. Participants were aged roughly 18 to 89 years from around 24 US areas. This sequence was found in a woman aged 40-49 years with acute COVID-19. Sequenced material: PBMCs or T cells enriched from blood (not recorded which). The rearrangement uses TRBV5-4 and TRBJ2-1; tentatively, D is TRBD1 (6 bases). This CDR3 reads CASSLDREREQFF. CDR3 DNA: TGTGCCAGCAGCTTGGACAGGGAAAGGGAGCAGTTCTTC.